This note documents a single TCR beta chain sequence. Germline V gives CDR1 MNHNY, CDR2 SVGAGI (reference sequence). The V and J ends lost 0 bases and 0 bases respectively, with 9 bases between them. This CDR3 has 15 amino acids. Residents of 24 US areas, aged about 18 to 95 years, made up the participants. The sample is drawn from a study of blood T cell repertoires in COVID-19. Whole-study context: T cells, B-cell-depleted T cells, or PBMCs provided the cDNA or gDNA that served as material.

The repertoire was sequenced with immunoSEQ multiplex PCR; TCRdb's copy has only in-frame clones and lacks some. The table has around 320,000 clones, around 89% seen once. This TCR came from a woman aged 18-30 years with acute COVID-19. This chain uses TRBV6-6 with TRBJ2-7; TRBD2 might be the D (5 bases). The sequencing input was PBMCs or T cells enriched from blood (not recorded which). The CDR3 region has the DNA TGTGCCAGCAGTTACTCGCCTAGCTCCTCCTACGAGCAGTACTTC. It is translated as CASSYSPSSSYEQYF.